This T cell receptor (beta chain) was documented in a study of blood T cell repertoires in COVID-19. Germline-derived CDR1 and CDR2 are SGHTA and FQGTGA. Trimming removed 5 bases at V and 1 base at J, with 8 bases between. This CDR3 spans 13 amino acids. Original data processing: The assay estimated nucleated cells by amplifying reference gene primers. The data were produced by immunoSEQ multiplex PCR, yet TCRdb's version contains in-frame clones alone and is incomplete. V and J calls and clone size are given by that table; D and trimming were obtained from the DNA. The sample has around 25,000 clones; roughly 89% are singletons.

The sequence was obtained from a woman between 65 and 79 years old with active COVID-19. The gene calls are TRBV7-3 and TRBJ2-5, with D unresolved. Sequences were obtained from peripheral blood. DNA of the CDR3: TGTGCCAGCAGCCACCAGGTCCAAGAGACCCAGTACTTC. As protein: CASSHQVQETQYF.